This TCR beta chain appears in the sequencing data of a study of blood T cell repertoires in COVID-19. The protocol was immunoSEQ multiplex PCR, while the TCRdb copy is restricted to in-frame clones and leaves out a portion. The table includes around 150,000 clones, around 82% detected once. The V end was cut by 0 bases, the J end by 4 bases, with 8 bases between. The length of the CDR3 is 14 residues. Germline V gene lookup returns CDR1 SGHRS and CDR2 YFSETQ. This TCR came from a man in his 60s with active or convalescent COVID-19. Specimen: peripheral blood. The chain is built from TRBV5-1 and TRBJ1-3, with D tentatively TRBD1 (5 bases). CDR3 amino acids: CASSLGGDGNTIYF. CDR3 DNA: TGCGCCAGCAGCTTGGGGGGCGACGGAAACACCATATATTTT. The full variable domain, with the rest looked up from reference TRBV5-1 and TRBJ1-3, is KAGVTQTPRYLIKTRGQQVTLSCSPISGHRSVSWYQQTPGQGLQFLFEYFSETQRNKGNFPGRFSGRQFSNSRSEMNVSTLELGDSALYLCASSLGGDGNTIYFGEGSWLTVV.